The 10 T cell receptor beta chains reported below all come from one sample, sequenced in a study of blood T cell repertoires in COVID-19. Clones were sequenced by immunoSEQ multiplex PCR, and TCRdb holds only the in-frame ones, with some missing. The sample yields roughly 220,000 clones, roughly 90% seen once. The material sequenced was PBMCs or T cells enriched from blood (not recorded which). These TCRs come from a woman aged 40 to 50 with acute COVID-19.

The chain recombines TRBV9 with TRBJ2-6; D might be TRBD1 (7 bases). Per germline, CDR1 SGDLS and CDR2 YYNGEE. Trimming removed 1 base from V and 2 bases from J, with 13 bases in between. The CDR3 is made up of 17 amino acids. The CDR3 loop reads CASSVNARGAGANVLTF. For the CDR3, the DNA is TGTGCCAGCAGCGTAAACGCCAGGGGGGCTGGGGCCAACGTCCTGACTTTC. The variable domain in full, with the rest retrieved from reference TRBV9 and TRBJ2-6, is DSGVTQTPKHLITATGQRVTLRCSPRSGDLSVYWYQQSLDQGLQFLIQYYNGEERAKGNILERFSAQQFPDLHSELNLSSLELGDSALYFCASSVNARGAGANVLTFGAGSRLTVL.

This chain joins TRBV6-2 or TRBV6-3 and TRBJ1-2; 7 nucleotides align to TRBD1. The length of the CDR3 is 17 residues. Germline V gene lookup returns CDR1 MNHEY and CDR2 SVGEGT. Trimming at V came to 0 bases and at J to 7 bases, leaving 14 bases not matched to a gene. CDR3 in amino acids: CASSYSRLRQGLLGYTF. The DNA for the CDR3 is TGTGCCAGCAGTTACTCGAGGCTGAGACAGGGTCTACTTGGCTACACCTTC.

This clone was seen once. This sequence joins TRBV12-3 or TRBV12-4 and TRBJ2-7; TRBD1 is a possible D gene (6 bases). Between the trimmed V and J ends, which lost 7 bases and 5 bases, there was a span of 15 bases. The CDR3 length is 13 residues. The CDR3 nucleotides are TGTGCCAGCACTCCCCAGGCAGGGGACGAGCAGTACTTC. It is translated as CASTPQAGDEQYF.

V gene TRBV27 combines with J gene TRBJ2-1; tentatively, D is TRBD2 (6 bases). CDR1 and CDR2 from the germline V gene are MNHEY and SMNVEV (reference sequence). The CDR3 is 15 residues long. V lost 3 bases to trimming and J lost 5 bases, with 14 bases between them. The CDR3 reads CASSFREEGDNEQFF. For the CDR3, the DNA is TGTGCCAGCAGTTTCAGGGAGGAGGGAGACAATGAGCAGTTCTTC.

This clone has just one count. This chain joins TRBV27 and TRBJ1-1; D is uncertain. V was shortened by 6 bases and J by 3 bases, with 14 bases between the two germline ends. Germline assignment: CDR1 MNHEY and CDR2 SMNVEV (reference sequence). This CDR3 has 14 amino acids. The CDR3 sequence is CASRSGRSDTEAFF. The CDR3 DNA reads TGTGCCAGCAGGAGCGGACGGTCGGACACTGAAGCTTTCTTT.

The chain is built from TRBV4-3 and TRBJ1-2; possibly TRBD1 for D (5 bases). V dropped 0 bases and J dropped 4 bases, with 9 bases sitting between them. Germline CDR1 is LGHNA and CDR2 is YSLEER. The CDR3 contains 14 residues. CDR3 coding DNA: TGCGCCAGCAGCCAAGATTCAGGGATCTATGGCTACACCTTC. It is translated as CASSQDSGIYGYTF.

The CDR3 DNA follows: TGTGCCAGCAGCACCGGGGACACTGAAGCTTTCTTT. The encoded protein is CASSTGDTEAFF. V and J are TRBV7-6 and TRBJ1-1, with D hard to call. From germline, CDR1 is SGHVS and CDR2 FNYEAQ. Trimming cost V 5 bases and J 3 bases, with 7 bases left between them. The CDR3 spans 12 residues.

CDR3 loop: CASSHRQGGQETQYF. As DNA, the CDR3 is TGTGCCAGCAGTCATCGACAGGGGGGCCAAGAGACCCAGTACTTC. The chain carries TRBV7-2 and TRBJ2-5; TRBD1 agrees at 9 bases. Germline loops: CDR1 SGHTA, CDR2 FQGNSA. CDR3 size: 15 residues. J lost 1 base, V lost 6 bases, and 6 bases had no gene match. The full variable domain, rest sourced from reference TRBV7-2 and TRBJ2-5, is GAGVSQSPSNKVTEKGKDVELRCDPISGHTALYWYRQSLGQGLEFLIYFQGNSAPDKSGLPSDRFSAERTGGSVSTLTIQRTQQEDSAVYLCASSHRQGGQETQYFGPGTRLLVL.

This rearrangement joins TRBV5-1 to TRBJ1-3, with 10 bases fitting TRBD1. Per the germline V gene, CDR1 is SGHRS and CDR2 is YFSETQ. The CDR3 spans 14 residues. The ends lost 5 bases at V and 6 bases at J; junction bases unmatched: 5. Here the CDR3 reads CASSYGQGVNTIYF. The CDR3 region has the DNA TGCGCCAGCAGTTACGGACAGGGGGTAAACACCATATATTTT.

The CDR3, as DNA: TGTGCCAGCAGTACAGGGGGACAGCCCCAGCATTTT. It specifies CASSTGGQPQHF. J is TRBJ1-5 and V is TRBV12-3 or TRBV12-4; 8 nucleotides match TRBD1. Unmatched junction bases numbered 1, after V lost 5 bases and J lost 7 bases. The CDR3 is 12 amino acids.